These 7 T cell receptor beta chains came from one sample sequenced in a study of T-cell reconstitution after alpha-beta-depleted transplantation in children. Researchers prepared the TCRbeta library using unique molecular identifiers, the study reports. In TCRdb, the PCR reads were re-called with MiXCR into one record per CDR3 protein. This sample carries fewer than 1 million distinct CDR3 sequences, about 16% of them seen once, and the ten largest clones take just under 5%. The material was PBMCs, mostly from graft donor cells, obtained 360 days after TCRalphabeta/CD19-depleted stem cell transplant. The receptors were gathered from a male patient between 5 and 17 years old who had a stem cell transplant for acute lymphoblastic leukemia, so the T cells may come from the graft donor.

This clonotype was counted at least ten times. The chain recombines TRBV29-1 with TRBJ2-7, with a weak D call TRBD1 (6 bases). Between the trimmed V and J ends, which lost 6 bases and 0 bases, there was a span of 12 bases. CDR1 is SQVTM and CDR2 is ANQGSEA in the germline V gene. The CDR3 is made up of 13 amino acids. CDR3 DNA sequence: TGCAGCGTGGACCGGGACAACTCCTACGAGCAGTACTTC. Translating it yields CSVDRDNSYEQYF.

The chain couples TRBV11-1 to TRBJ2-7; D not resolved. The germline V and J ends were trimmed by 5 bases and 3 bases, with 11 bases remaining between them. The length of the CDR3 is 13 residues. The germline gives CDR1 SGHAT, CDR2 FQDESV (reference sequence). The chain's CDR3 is CASSPHWSYEQYF. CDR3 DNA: TGTGCCAGCAGCCCACACTGGAGCTACGAGCAGTACTTC.

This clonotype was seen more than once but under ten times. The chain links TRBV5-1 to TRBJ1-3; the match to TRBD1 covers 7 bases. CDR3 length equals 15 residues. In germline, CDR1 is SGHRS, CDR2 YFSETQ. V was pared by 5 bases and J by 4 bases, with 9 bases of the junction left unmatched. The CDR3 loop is CASRFEGAIGNTIYF. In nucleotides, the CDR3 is TGCGCCAGCAGATTCGAGGGGGCGATCGGAAACACCATATATTTT.

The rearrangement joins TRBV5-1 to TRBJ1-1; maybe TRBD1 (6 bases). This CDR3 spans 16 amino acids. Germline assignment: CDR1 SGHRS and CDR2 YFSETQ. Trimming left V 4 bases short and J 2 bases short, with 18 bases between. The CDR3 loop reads CASSTDPTGRNTEAFF. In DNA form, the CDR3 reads TGCGCCAGCAGCACGGACCCGACAGGAAGAAACACTGAAGCTTTCTTT.

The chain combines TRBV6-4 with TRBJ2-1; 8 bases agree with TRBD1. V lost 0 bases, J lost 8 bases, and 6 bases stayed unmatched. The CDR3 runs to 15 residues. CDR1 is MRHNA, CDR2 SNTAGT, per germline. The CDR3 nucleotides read TGTGCCAGCAGTGACTCAGGCAGGGGGCGCGATGAGCAGTTCTTC. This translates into CASSDSGRGRDEQFF.

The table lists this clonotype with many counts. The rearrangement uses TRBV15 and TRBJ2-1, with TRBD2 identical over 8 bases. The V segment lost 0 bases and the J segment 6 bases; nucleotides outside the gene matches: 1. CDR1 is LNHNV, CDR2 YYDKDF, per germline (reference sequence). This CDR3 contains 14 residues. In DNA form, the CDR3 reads TGTGCCACCAGCAGAGATGGGACTAGCAATGAGCAGTTCTTC. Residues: CATSRDGTSNEQFF. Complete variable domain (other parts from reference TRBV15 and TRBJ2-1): DAMVIQNPRYQVTQFGKPVTLSCSQTLNHNVMYWYQQKSSQAPKLLFHYYDKDFNNEADTPDNFQSRRPNTSFCFLDIRSPGLGDTAMYLCATSRDGTSNEQFFGPGTRLTVL.

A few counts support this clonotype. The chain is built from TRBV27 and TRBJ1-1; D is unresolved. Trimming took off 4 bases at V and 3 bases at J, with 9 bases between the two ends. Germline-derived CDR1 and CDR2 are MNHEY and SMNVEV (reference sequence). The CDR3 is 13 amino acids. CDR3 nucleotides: TGTGCCAGCAGTTGGGCAGGCTACACTGAAGCTTTCTTT. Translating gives CASSWAGYTEAFF.